These 4 T cell receptor beta chains were sequenced from one sample in a study of shared clonotypes between healthy human individuals. The protocol was immunoSEQ multiplex PCR, while the TCRdb copy is restricted to in-frame clones and leaves out a portion. Among around 510,000 clones listed, approximately 95% were seen once. The source material was naive CD4+ T cells sorted from blood. The subset denotes: CD45RA+ positively selected. Source of these receptors: a woman under 40 in good health.

The CDR3 bases are TGTGCCAGCAGCTTAGGTGACTCCCGGACCTACGAGCAGTACTTC. As protein: CASSLGDSRTYEQYF. The V gene is TRBV11-2, the J gene TRBJ2-7; D unclear. Deletions cut 1 base from V and 2 bases from J, with 12 bases between. The CDR3 runs 15 residues. Germline CDR1 reads SGHAT; CDR2 reads FQNNGV.

The V gene is TRBV28, the J gene TRBJ2-6; perhaps TRBD1 as D (5 bases). V lost 4 bases and J 0 bases, leaving 16 bases between the germline ends. The CDR3 contains 18 residues. CDR1 and CDR2 (germline): MDHEN, SYDVKM. This CDR3 is CASSSAGWFGSGANVLTF. The CDR3 DNA sequence: TGTGCCAGCAGTTCCGCAGGGTGGTTCGGCTCTGGGGCCAACGTCCTGACTTTC.

The rearrangement joins TRBV4-1 to TRBJ2-5; TRBD2 is a possible D gene (6 bases). From germline, CDR1 is MGHRA and CDR2 YSYEKL. V lost 0 bases, J lost 5 bases, and 16 bases lay in between. The CDR3 sequence is 16 residues long. The CDR3 DNA is TGCGCCAGCAGCCAAGATCTGGGGCGGGATTGGGAGACCCAGTACTTC. Its protein is CASSQDLGRDWETQYF.

The chain couples TRBV7-9 to TRBJ2-1; 11 bases agree with TRBD2. The ends lost 3 bases at V and 8 bases at J; junction bases unmatched: 9. The CDR3 extends over 16 amino acids. CDR1 and CDR2 (germline): SEHNR, FQNEAQ (reference sequence). This CDR3 is CASSLLAGGLNDEQFF. The CDR3 DNA follows: TGTGCCAGCAGCTTGTTAGCGGGAGGGCTGAATGATGAGCAGTTCTTC.